The 26 T cell receptor beta chains reported below all come from one sample, sequenced in a study of regulatory T cells in long-lasting Graves disease. Time point reported: persistent/refractory GD, antithyroid drugs over 5 years with positive TRAb. There was RNA extracted from PBMCs, and the TCR library was made from it. With iRepertoire HTBI primers and Arm-PCR of CDR3 regions, TCR beta libraries were built. MiXCR, run by TCRdb on the multiplex PCR reads, gives a single entry per CDR3 protein. The sample comprises about 400,000 distinct CDR3 sequences, more than 20% of which are singletons, and less than 25% rests with the top ten. Here the sequenced sample was peripheral blood mononuclear cells (PBMCs), taken when the disease was refractory, from a patient treated with antithyroid drugs. These receptors were obtained from a female donor with Graves disease.

Turning to this clonotype: A much larger clone differs from this one at a single base, so this may be a read error. The V gene is TRBV28, the J gene TRBJ1-4; weak D call: TRBD1 (5 bases). Trimming took off 10 bases at V and 2 bases at J, with 17 bases between the two ends. Germline CDR1 is MDHEN and CDR2 is SYDVKM. The CDR3 runs to 15 residues. The CDR3 DNA reads TGTGCCAACTCAAACCTTCAGGGTACTAATGAAAAACTGTTTTTT. This codes for CANSNLQGTNEKLFF.

The rearrangement links TRBV3-1 to TRBJ2-7; unclear D gene. In germline, CDR1 is LGHDT, CDR2 YNNKEL (reference sequence). CDR3 size: 12 residues. With 1 base removed from V and 7 bases from J, the gap between germline ends came to 8 bases. The CDR3, as DNA: TGTGCCAGCAGCCAAGCTGTGGGGGAGCAGTACTTC. It is translated as CASSQAVGEQYF.

The sample holds a few counts of this clonotype. The chain combines TRBV27 with TRBJ2-3, with TRBD2 matching over 9 bases. CDR3 length equals 14 residues. Germline V gene lookup returns CDR1 MNHEY and CDR2 SMNVEV (reference sequence). V lost 7 bases, J lost 4 bases, and 6 bases stayed unmatched. CDR3 DNA sequence: TGTGCCAGCAAGGTAGCGGGAGAACCAGATACGCAGTATTTT. It translates to CASKVAGEPDTQYF.

This clonotype has only a few counts. This chain uses TRBV5-1 with TRBJ2-2; unclear D gene. The V gene lost 0 bases and the J gene lost 0 bases, with 6 bases spanning the gap. Germline CDR1 is SGHRS and CDR2 is YFSETQ. This CDR3 is 15 amino acids long. CDR3 loop: CASSLEGANTGELFF. In DNA form, the CDR3 reads TGCGCCAGCAGCTTGGAAGGCGCGAACACCGGGGAGCTGTTTTTT.

The sample holds many counts of this clonotype. The chain recombines TRBV10-3 with TRBJ1-4; D gene uncertain. The CDR3 spans 15 residues. V was shortened by 0 bases and J by 8 bases, with 13 bases between the two germline ends. From germline, CDR1 is ENHRY and CDR2 SYGVKD. Here the CDR3 reads CAISESDGVGEKLFF. CDR3 sequence (DNA): TGTGCCATCAGTGAGTCGGATGGGGTCGGAGAAAAACTGTTTTTT.

The chain combines TRBV28 with TRBJ1-3, with D unresolved. Germline lookup yields CDR1 MDHEN and CDR2 SYDVKM. The V and J ends lost 8 bases and 0 bases respectively, with 14 bases between them. CDR3 size: 15 residues. CDR3 coding DNA: TGTGCCAGCGGGCTAAGTGCCAACTCTGGAAACACCATATATTTT. Translating gives CASGLSANSGNTIYF.

This chain uses TRBV18 with TRBJ2-7; D gene ambiguous. Germline CDR1 and CDR2: KGHSH and LQKENI. The CDR3 runs 14 residues. Trimming took off 5 bases at V and 1 base at J, with 12 bases between the two ends. The DNA of the CDR3 is TGTGCCAGCTCATCAAATGACCTTTCCTACGAGCAGTACTTC. Amino acids: CASSSNDLSYEQYF.

In the case of this clonotype: A much larger clone differs from this one at a single base, so this may be a read error. The V gene is TRBV2, the J gene TRBJ2-5; the D gene is possibly TRBD2 (6 bases). The CDR3 has 12 residues. Trimming pared 10 bases from V and 4 bases from J, leaving 13 bases between. Per the germline V gene, CDR1 is SNHLY and CDR2 is FYNNEI. Here the CDR3 DNA reads TGTGCCAACCACACAGCGGGAGAGACCCAGTACTTC. Its protein product is CANHTAGETQYF.

The V gene is TRBV20-1, the J gene TRBJ2-5, with 8 nucleotides matching TRBD1. The CDR3 contains 13 residues. Germline CDR1 is DFQATT and CDR2 is SNEGSKA (reference sequence). CDR3 DNA: TGCAGCGACCGCAGACAGGGGCAAGAGACCCAGTACTTC. Translation: CSDRRQGQETQYF.

The chain joins TRBV30 to TRBJ1-1; D remains unclear. CDR3 size: 11 residues. Germline-derived CDR1 and CDR2 are GTSNPN and SVGIG (reference sequence). V was shortened by 0 bases and J by 7 bases, with 6 bases between the two germline ends. The chain's CDR3 is CAWSVRVEAFF. The CDR3 coding sequence is TGTGCCTGGAGTGTACGGGTTGAAGCTTTCTTT. The variable domain in full, completed from reference TRBV30 and TRBJ1-1, reads SQTIHQWPATLVQPVGSPLSLECTVEGTSNPNLYWYRQAAGRGLQLLFYSVGIGQISSEVPQNLSASRPQDRQFILSSKKLLLSDSGFYLCAWSVRVEAFFGQGTRLTVV.

This clonotype occurred a few times. The chain recombines TRBV5-1 with TRBJ2-2; D remains unclear. Germline V gene sequence: CDR1 SGHRS, CDR2 YFSETQ. The V gene lost 2 bases and the J gene lost 0 bases, with 8 bases spanning the gap. The CDR3 spans 15 residues. CDR3 region: CASSFGSANTGELFF. The CDR3 DNA reads as TGCGCCAGCAGCTTTGGCAGCGCGAACACCGGGGAGCTGTTTTTT. The whole variable domain, remainder taken from reference TRBV5-1 and TRBJ2-2, is KAGVTQTPRYLIKTRGQQVTLSCSPISGHRSVSWYQQTPGQGLQFLFEYFSETQRNKGNFPGRFSGRQFSNSRSEMNVSTLELGDSALYLCASSFGSANTGELFFGEGSRLTVL.

Points on this clonotype: A much more abundant neighbour one base away suggests this may be a read error. J is TRBJ2-7 and V is TRBV7-2, with 7 bases identical to TRBD2. Germline V gene data show CDR1 as SGHTA and CDR2 as FQGNSA. V was clipped by 7 bases and J by 0 bases; unmatched bases: 9. CDR3 length: 15 residues. The CDR3 loop is CASTGLGGSSYEQYF. In nucleotides, the CDR3 is TGTGCCAGCACCGGGCTGGGGGGGAGCTCCTACGAGCAGTACTTC.

Comments on this clonotype: A read error may be the cause here, since a much bigger clone is one base away. The chain joins TRBV29-1 to TRBJ1-2; weak D call: TRBD1 (5 bases). CDR1 is SQVTM, CDR2 ANQGSEA, per germline. V was cut by 6 bases and J by 3 bases, with 14 bases left in between. The CDR3 has 13 amino acids. CDR3 amino acids: CSVSGGRDYGYTF. DNA for the CDR3: TGCAGCGTCTCGGGGGGAAGGGACTATGGCTACACCTTC.

This clonotype was counted between two and nine times. The genes are TRBV19 and TRBJ1-1, with a possible D match to TRBD1 (5 bases). CDR3 length: 13 residues. Germline CDR1 is LNHDA and CDR2 is SQIVND (reference sequence). V was cut by 7 bases and J by 1 base, with 10 bases left in between. The CDR3 nucleotides are TGTGCCAGTAACGGGGGACCGAACACTGAAGCTTTCTTT. As protein: CASNGGPNTEAFF.

This clonotype has a count of ten or more. V usage is TRBV7-8 and J usage is TRBJ2-5, with D perhaps matching TRBD1 or TRBD2 (6 bases each). The CDR3 runs to 15 residues. V was cut by 5 bases and J by 4 bases, with 17 bases left in between. Germline lookup yields CDR1 SGHVS and CDR2 FQNEAQ. CDR3 nucleotides: TGTGCCAGCAGCCCTATAGGGGGGCAGAGAGAGACCCAGTACTTC. It is translated as CASSPIGGQRETQYF.

This clonotype was observed a handful of times. The chain uses TRBV5-6 and TRBJ2-5; D is uncertain. V lost 1 base and J lost 4, with 8 bases in between. Looked up from germline, CDR1 is SGHDT and CDR2 is YYEEEE. The CDR3 totals 13 residues. The CDR3 nucleotides read TGTGCCAGCAGCTTGATGGGTACAGAGACCCAGTACTTC. As protein: CASSLMGTETQYF. Full variable domain (missing parts from reference TRBV5-6 and TRBJ2-5): DAGVTQSPTHLIKTRGQQVTLRCSPKSGHDTVSWYQQALGQGPQFIFQYYEEEERQRGNFPDRFSGHQFPNYSSELNVNALLLGDSALYLCASSLMGTETQYFGPGTRLLVL.

The genes are TRBV4-1 and TRBJ2-5; 13 bases are a match to TRBD2. In germline, CDR1 is MGHRA, CDR2 YSYEKL. J was trimmed by 4 bases and V by 5 bases; bases with no gene match: 10. The CDR3 runs to 17 residues. CDR3 nucleotides: TGCGCCAGCAGCATAACCGGGACTAGCGGGGTCGGAGAGACCCAGTACTTC. Protein sequence: CASSITGTSGVGETQYF.

A few counts support this clonotype. The genes are TRBV2 and TRBJ2-3, with a tentative D call TRBD2 (6 bases). Germline CDR1 reads SNHLY; CDR2 reads FYNNEI. Trimming left V 8 bases short and J 0 bases short, with 18 bases between. CDR3 length equals 16 residues. Here the CDR3 DNA reads TGTGCCAGCGAACTTTCGACTAGTGGCAGCACAGATACGCAGTATTTT. This codes for CASELSTSGSTDTQYF. Full variable domain (rest looked up from reference TRBV2 and TRBJ2-3): EPEVTQTPSHQVTQMGQEVILRCVPISNHLYFYWYRQILGQKVEFLVSFYNNEISEKSEIFDDQFSVERPDGSNFTLKIRSTKLEDSAMYFCASELSTSGSTDTQYFGPGTRLTVL.

There are many counts of this clonotype. J is TRBJ2-7 and V is TRBV28, with D unresolved. The CDR3 sequence is 14 residues long. Looked up from germline, CDR1 is MDHEN and CDR2 is SYDVKM. Trimming took off 3 bases at V and 6 bases at J, with 15 bases between the two ends. CDR3 region: CASSFGLPTGEQYF. Written as DNA, the CDR3 is TGTGCCAGCAGTTTTGGGCTACCCACGGGCGAGCAGTACTTC.

This clonotype was detected many times. The rearrangement joins TRBV27 to TRBJ2-7; 7 nucleotides match TRBD1. The CDR3 has 16 amino acids. The trim removed 4 bases at V and 3 bases at J, leaving 12 bases unmatched. Germline-derived CDR1 and CDR2 are MNHEY and SMNVEV (reference sequence). CDR3 DNA: TGTGCCAGCAGTTACCAGCTCCGGGACAGATACTACGAGCAGTACTTC. It translates to CASSYQLRDRYYEQYF.

This clonotype was recorded a few times. This rearrangement joins TRBV28 to TRBJ2-7; D may be TRBD1 or TRBD2 (5 bases each). This CDR3 comprises 15 residues. V lost 6 bases to trimming and J lost 5 bases, with 20 bases between them. The V gene's germline CDR1 is MDHEN and CDR2 SYDVKM. The CDR3 nucleotides are TGTGCCAGCAGGGACTCCTTGGGGCTGTCCAACGAGCAGTACTTC. This gives the protein CASRDSLGLSNEQYF.

The rearrangement links TRBV27 to TRBJ2-2; D may be TRBD1 (5 bases). Trimming left V 4 bases short and J 6 bases short, with 12 bases between. This CDR3 comprises 14 residues. Germline CDR1 and CDR2: MNHEY and SMNVEV (reference sequence). The CDR3 DNA sequence: TGTGCCAGCAGTTCGGACAACCCGGCCGGGGAGCTGTTTTTT. Translating it yields CASSSDNPAGELFF.

The rearrangement joins TRBV20-1 to TRBJ1-5; D unresolved. The germline V gene has CDR1 DFQATT and CDR2 SNEGSKA (reference sequence). The CDR3 covers 15 residues. The V end lost 3 bases, the J end lost 1 base, and 13 bases lay between the germline ends. In DNA, the CDR3 is TGCAGTGCTAGGGCCCCGGTCGGAAGCAATCAGCCCCAGCATTTT. Amino acids: CSARAPVGSNQPQHF.

This clonotype was detected a few times. V is TRBV6-4 and J is TRBJ1-2, with no clear D. CDR1 is MRHNA, CDR2 SNTAGT, per germline. The ends were cut back, 0 bases at V and 9 bases at J, with 14 bases in the middle. The CDR3 has 14 amino acids. CDR3 protein: CASSDSPGAFRYTF. CDR3 DNA: TGTGCCAGCAGTGACTCCCCAGGAGCTTTCCGCTACACCTTC.

In its sample, this clonotype was seen a few times. The CDR3 region is CSARAWGQGVSGANVLTF. In DNA, the CDR3 is TGCAGTGCTAGAGCTTGGGGACAGGGTGTTTCTGGGGCCAACGTCCTGACTTTC. The chain links TRBV20-1 to TRBJ2-6; TRBD1 matches 9 bases. With 1 base clipped from V and 1 base from J, the junction kept 8 bases outside the gene matches. This CDR3 spans 18 amino acids. The germline V gene encodes CDR1 DFQATT and CDR2 SNEGSKA (reference sequence).

This chain connects TRBV18 to TRBJ2-7; no clear D gene. The CDR3 is 14 amino acids. Per germline, CDR1 KGHSH and CDR2 LQKENI. The ends were cut back, 3 bases at V and 2 bases at J, with 11 bases in the middle. This chain's CDR3 is CASSPLDVTYEQYF. CDR3 nucleotide sequence: TGTGCCAGCTCACCCTTGGACGTAACCTACGAGCAGTACTTC.